A single sample gave rise to the 24 T cell receptor beta chains below, sequenced in a study of T cell responses to AZD1222 COVID-19 vaccine. Assay: immunoSEQ multiplex PCR; the TCRdb copy retains only in-frame clones and omits some. The data show 100,000 to 150,000 clones, around 90% seen once. The material sequenced was peripheral blood, taken on day 0 of AZD1222 vaccination. The receptors come from an adult in good health.

This chain links TRBV19 with TRBJ1-6; maybe TRBD1 (6 bases). Germline V gene data show CDR1 as LNHDA and CDR2 as SQIVND (reference sequence). V dropped 3 bases and J dropped 8 bases, with 11 bases sitting between them. The CDR3 has 14 residues. CDR3: CASSMTGGYSPLHF. The CDR3 bases are TGTGCCAGTAGTATGACGGGGGGCTATTCACCCCTCCACTTT.

This clone came up a few times. The genes are TRBV2 and TRBJ1-4, with no clear D. The V gene lost 6 bases and the J gene lost 4 bases, with 12 bases spanning the gap. The CDR3 length is 14 residues. The V gene's germline CDR1 is SNHLY and CDR2 FYNNEI. CDR3: CASSAHTLNEKLFF. CDR3 in DNA: TGTGCCAGCAGCGCGCACACGCTTAATGAAAAACTGTTTTTT.

The V gene is TRBV29-1, the J gene TRBJ1-2, with D uncertain. The CDR3 length is 15 residues. V lost 4 bases, J lost 3 bases, and 18 bases lay in between. The V gene's germline CDR1 is SQVTM and CDR2 ANQGSEA. CDR3 in amino acids: CSVVTHPPRDYGYTF. The CDR3 nucleotides are TGCAGCGTTGTAACGCACCCTCCAAGGGACTATGGCTACACCTTC.

The CDR3 nucleotides read TGTGCCAGCAGCCCCGAACTCCCGCTGGGATCCAACTATGGCTACACCTTC. This sequence encodes CASSPELPLGSNYGYTF. The chain links TRBV3-1 (or the pseudogene TRBV3-2) to TRBJ1-2, with no clear D. Trimming took off 4 bases at V and 2 bases at J, with 20 bases between the two ends. The germline V gene has CDR1 LGHDT and CDR2 YNNKEL (reference sequence). The CDR3 is 17 residues long.

The chain couples TRBV30 to TRBJ1-1, with D hard to call. Germline CDR1 is GTSNPN and CDR2 is SVGIG (reference sequence). Between the trimmed V and J ends, which lost 1 base and 4 bases, there was a span of 13 bases. The CDR3 runs 14 residues. CDR3: CAWSGKPQPTEAFF. The CDR3 region has the DNA TGTGCCTGGAGTGGAAAACCTCAGCCCACTGAAGCTTTCTTT.

The chain joins TRBV7-9 to TRBJ1-5; D is ambiguous. CDR3 length equals 13 residues. The V and J ends lost 5 bases and 6 bases respectively, with 11 bases between them. CDR1 SEHNR and CDR2 FQNEAQ come from the germline V gene (reference sequence). The chain's CDR3 is CASSPDGRQPQHF. CDR3 DNA sequence: TGTGCCAGCAGCCCGGACGGTCGTCAGCCCCAGCATTTT.

The chain carries TRBV5-1 and TRBJ2-7, with D possibly TRBD2 on 8 matching bases. The CDR3 contains 14 residues. Germline-derived CDR1 and CDR2 are SGHRS and YFSETQ. Trimming took off 4 bases at V and 3 bases at J, with 14 bases between the two ends. The CDR3 coding sequence is TGCGCCAGCAGCCCGGGGGGGACAGTCTACGAGCAGTACTTC. Encoded protein: CASSPGGTVYEQYF.

The CDR3 nucleotides read TGTGCCAGCAGCCCGAACGCAGGGTTAGCACCCCTCCACTTT. Residues: CASSPNAGLAPLHF. V gene TRBV3-1 (or the pseudogene TRBV3-2) combines with J gene TRBJ1-6; D may be TRBD1 (5 bases). Germline V gene lookup returns CDR1 LGHDT and CDR2 YNNKEL (reference sequence). The CDR3 spans 14 residues. Trimming stripped 4 bases from V and 11 bases from J, with 15 bases between.

The rearrangement uses TRBV7-3 and TRBJ2-1; D perhaps matches TRBD1 (6 bases). The CDR3 is made up of 13 amino acids. With 5 bases removed from V and 5 bases from J, the gap between germline ends came to 10 bases. Germline loops: CDR1 SGHTA, CDR2 FQGTGA. For the CDR3, the DNA is TGTGCCAGCAGCAAAGGGGGTAACAATGAGCAGTTCTTC. This translates into CASSKGGNNEQFF.

The chain couples TRBV7-2 to TRBJ2-7; tentatively, D is TRBD2 (7 bases). The CDR3 length is 15 residues. The V end was cut by 5 bases, the J end by 2 bases, with 16 bases between. Germline CDR1 SGHTA, CDR2 FQGNSA. DNA of the CDR3: TGTGCCAGCAGCCCGAAGGCGGGGGCCGCCTACGAGCAGTACTTC. This gives the protein CASSPKAGAAYEQYF.

The chain has TRBV7-9 and TRBJ1-5; D gene unclear. The CDR3 is 13 amino acids. Per the germline V gene, CDR1 is SEHNR and CDR2 is FQNEAQ (reference sequence). V lost 3 bases and J 6 bases, leaving 9 bases between the germline ends. Here the CDR3 DNA reads TGTGCCAGCAGCTTTGGTGTGAGTCAGCCCCAGCATTTT. Translating gives CASSFGVSQPQHF. The complete variable domain, with remaining parts taken from reference TRBV7-9 and TRBJ1-5, reads DTGVSQNPRHKITKRGQNVTFRCDPISEHNRLYWYRQTLGQGPEFLTYFQNEAQLEKSRLLSDRFSAERPKGSFSTLEIQRTEQGDSAMYLCASSFGVSQPQHFGDGTRLSIL.

The V gene is TRBV6-5, the J gene TRBJ1-5; D is unresolved. Germline CDR1 MNHEY, CDR2 SVGAGI. The V end was cut by 6 bases, the J end by 4 bases, with 10 bases between. This CDR3 is 13 amino acids long. The CDR3 DNA follows: TGTGCCAGCAGGCTCGGGGATAATCAGCCCCAGCATTTT. Translated: CASRLGDNQPQHF.

This clone was counted a few times. V is TRBV30 and J is TRBJ1-6, with D uncertain. Trimming pared 3 bases from V and 9 bases from J, leaving 15 bases between. The CDR3 totals 14 residues. CDR1 is GTSNPN, CDR2 SVGIG, per germline (reference sequence). The DNA of the CDR3 is TGTGCCTGGAGGACGGGCTCGGGCCGTTCACCCCTCCACTTT. Protein sequence: CAWRTGSGRSPLHF.

The chain is built from TRBV5-4 and TRBJ2-5; the D is unclear. CDR3 length equals 14 residues. V was clipped by 1 base and J by 2 bases, with 9 bases between them. Germline V lookup: CDR1 SGHNT, CDR2 YYREEE (reference sequence). CDR3 amino acids: CASSLTLGQETQYF. CDR3 coding DNA: TGTGCCAGCAGCTTGACCCTTGGGCAAGAGACCCAGTACTTC.

CDR3 in amino acids: CASSLVQGMNTEAFF. For the CDR3, the DNA is TGCGCCAGCAGCTTGGTGCAGGGCATGAACACTGAAGCTTTCTTT. This chain joins TRBV5-1 and TRBJ1-1; TRBD1 might be the D (5 bases). With 0 bases removed from V and 0 bases from J, the gap between germline ends came to 9 bases. The CDR3 sequence is 15 residues long. The germline gives CDR1 SGHRS, CDR2 YFSETQ.

The chain links TRBV29-1 to TRBJ1-2, with 8 bases fitting TRBD1. The trim removed 6 bases at V and 8 bases at J, leaving 14 bases unmatched. The CDR3 runs 14 residues. CDR1 and CDR2 (germline): SQVTM, ANQGSEA. In DNA, the CDR3 is TGCAGCGTCGAACGACAGGGGCCCGATATGGGCTACACCTTC. Translation: CSVERQGPDMGYTF. Full variable domain (missing parts from reference TRBV29-1 and TRBJ1-2): SAVISQKPSRDICQRGTSLTIQCQVDSQVTMMFWYRQQPGQSLTLIATANQGSEATYESGFVIDKFPISRPNLTFSTLTVSNMSPEDSSIYLCSVERQGPDMGYTFGSGTRLTVV.

The rearrangement uses TRBV6-2 or TRBV6-3 and TRBJ2-1; D ambiguous. The V gene's germline CDR1 is MNHEY and CDR2 SVGEGT. This CDR3 is built from 15 residues. The V end lost 0 bases, the J end lost 4 bases, and 10 bases lay between the germline ends. The CDR3 sequence is CASSYSNPGYNEQFF. In DNA, the CDR3 is TGTGCCAGCAGTTACTCGAACCCGGGTTACAATGAGCAGTTCTTC.

In its sample, this clone was seen a few times. The chain couples TRBV6-5 to TRBJ2-6; 7 bases are a match to TRBD1. Germline CDR1 reads MNHEY; CDR2 reads SVGAGI. The junction had 4 bases not matched to a gene; V was cut back by 6 bases and J by 2 bases. The CDR3 contains 15 residues. The CDR3 loop reads CASRPDRAGANVLTF. Written as DNA, the CDR3 is TGTGCCAGCAGACCTGACAGGGCTGGGGCCAACGTCCTGACTTTC.

The chain joins TRBV18 to TRBJ2-5; D not certain. This CDR3 contains 12 residues. V was clipped by 4 bases and J by 2 bases, with 5 bases between them. Germline V gives CDR1 KGHSH, CDR2 LQKENI. CDR3 in amino acids: CASSLQQETQYF. The DNA of the CDR3 is TGTGCCAGCTCACTACAACAAGAGACCCAGTACTTC.

The chain links TRBV3-1 (or the pseudogene TRBV3-2) to TRBJ2-7; 9 nucleotides match TRBD1. The junction had 18 bases not matched to a gene; V was cut back by 2 bases and J by 4 bases. The CDR3 runs to 19 residues. Germline V lookup: CDR1 LGHDT, CDR2 YNNKEL (reference sequence). This chain's CDR3 is CASSQRGDRVDSFCYEQYF. The DNA of the CDR3 is TGTGCCAGCAGCCAAAGAGGGGACAGGGTGGATTCTTTTTGTTACGAGCAGTACTTC.

This clone was seen only once. V is TRBV4-3 and J is TRBJ1-6, with no clear D. Trimming took off 2 bases at V and 0 bases at J, with 8 bases between the two ends. CDR3 length equals 16 residues. From germline, CDR1 is LGHNA and CDR2 YSLEER. CDR3 bases: TGCGCCAGCAGCCAAACAAGGAGCTCCTATAATTCACCCCTCCACTTT. This encodes CASSQTRSSYNSPLHF.

This sequence joins TRBV10-3 and TRBJ1-2, with D perhaps matching TRBD1 (5 bases). CDR3 length equals 16 residues. From germline, CDR1 is ENHRY and CDR2 SYGVKD. Trimming pared 4 bases from V and 2 bases from J, leaving 17 bases between. Here the CDR3 reads CAISGFAGMPNYGYTF. CDR3 in DNA: TGTGCCATCAGTGGGTTTGCAGGGATGCCCAACTATGGCTACACCTTC.

The V gene is TRBV19, the J gene TRBJ1-5; the D gene is possibly TRBD1 (5 bases). The germline V gene encodes CDR1 LNHDA and CDR2 SQIVND (reference sequence). This CDR3 is 16 amino acids long. The V end lost 3 bases, the J end lost 4 bases, and 16 bases lay between the germline ends. The DNA of the CDR3 is TGTGCCAGTAGTATCGCCGAGGGACGGAGAAATCAGCCCCAGCATTTT. Amino acid sequence: CASSIAEGRRNQPQHF.

The chain links TRBV5-5 to TRBJ1-1, with TRBD1 as a possible D gene (6 bases). V gave up 4 bases and J gave up 4 bases, with 17 bases separating them. The germline CDR1 and CDR2 sequences are SGHKS and YYEKEE (reference sequence). The CDR3 totals 15 residues. The CDR3 DNA reads as TGTGCCAGCAGCGCCCCAGGGGCCGAGGGCACTGAAGCTTTCTTT. Its translation: CASSAPGAEGTEAFF.